This T cell receptor beta chain was found in a study of T cells in Graves' hyperthyroidism and ophthalmopathy. The overall study: Initial diagnosis, before any treatment, was when peripheral blood was collected.

The table lists this clonotype with a few counts. Germline CDR1 and CDR2: MDHEN and SYDVKM. This CDR3 has 13 residues. Clinicians diagnosed patients from clinical symptoms, serum thyroxine and TRAb, thyroid ultrasound and orbital computed tomography. RNA transcripts gave rise to amplified TCR beta CDR3 regions. A first-round RT-PCR of the TCR CDR3 used the HTBI primer set. TCRdb reprocessed the multiplex PCR reads with MiXCR, giving one entry per CDR3 protein. The sample carries around 530,000 distinct CDR3 sequences, about a sixth recorded once. The receptor's source is a woman aged 18-30 years with Graves' ophthalmopathy. The sequenced sample consisted of blood. The chain combines TRBV28 with TRBJ2-2; a possible D gene is TRBD1 (5 bases). CDR3 sequence (DNA): TGTGGAACCTACGGACAGAACACCGGGGAGCTGTTTTTT. Encoded protein: CGTYGQNTGELFF. Full variable domain (remainder filled in from reference TRBV28 and TRBJ2-2): DVKVTQSSRYLVKRTGEKVFLECVQDMDHENMFWYRQDPGLGLRLIYFSYDVKMKEKGDIPEGYSVSREKKERFSLILESASTNQTSMYLCGTYGQNTGELFFGEGSRLTVL.